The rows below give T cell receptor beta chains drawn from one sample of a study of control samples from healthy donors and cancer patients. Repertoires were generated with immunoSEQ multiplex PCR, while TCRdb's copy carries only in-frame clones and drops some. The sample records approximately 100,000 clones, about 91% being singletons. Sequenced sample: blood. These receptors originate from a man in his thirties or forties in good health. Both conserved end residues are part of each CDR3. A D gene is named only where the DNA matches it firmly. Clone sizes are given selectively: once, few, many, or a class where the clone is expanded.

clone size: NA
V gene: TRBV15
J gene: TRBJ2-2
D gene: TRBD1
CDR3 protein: CATSSALWPGQGIVWTGELFF
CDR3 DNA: TGTGCCACCAGCAGTGCGCTGTGGCCGGGACAGGGGATTGTCTGGACCGGGGAGCTGTTTTTT

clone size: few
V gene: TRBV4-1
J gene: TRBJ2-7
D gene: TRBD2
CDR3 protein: CASSQDRTSDYEQYF
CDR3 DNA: TGCGCCAGCAGCCAAGATCGGACTAGCGACTACGAGCAGTACTTC

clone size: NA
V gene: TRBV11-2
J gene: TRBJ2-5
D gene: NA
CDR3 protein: CASSLVKSFQETQYF
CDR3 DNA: TGTGCCAGCAGCTTAGTGAAGTCCTTCCAAGAGACCCAGTACTTC

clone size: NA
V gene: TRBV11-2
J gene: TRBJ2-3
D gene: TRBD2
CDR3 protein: CASSSVAGGEADTQYF
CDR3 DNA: TGTGCCAGCAGCTCAGTAGCGGGAGGTGAGGCAGATACGCAGTATTTT

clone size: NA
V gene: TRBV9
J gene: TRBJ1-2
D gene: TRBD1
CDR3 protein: CASSGNSRQGNYGYTF
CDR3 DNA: TGTGCCAGCAGCGGAAATAGCCGACAGGGTAACTATGGCTACACCTTC

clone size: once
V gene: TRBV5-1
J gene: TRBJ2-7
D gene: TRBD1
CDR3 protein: CASSLDTGAEQYF
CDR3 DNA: TGCGCCAGCAGCTTGGATACAGGGGCCGAGCAGTACTTC

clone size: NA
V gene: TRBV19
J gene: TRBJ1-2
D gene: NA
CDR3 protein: CASSPDGNIYGYTF
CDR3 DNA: TGTGCCAGTAGCCCTGACGGAAATATATATGGCTACACCTTC

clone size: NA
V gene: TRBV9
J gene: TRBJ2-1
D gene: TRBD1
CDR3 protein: CASSIGTGKGNEQFF
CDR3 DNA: TGTGCCAGCAGCATCGGGACAGGGAAGGGGAATGAGCAGTTCTTC

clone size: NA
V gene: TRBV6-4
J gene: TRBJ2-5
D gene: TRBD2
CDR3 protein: CASSQTSGAQETQYF
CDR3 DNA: TGTGCCAGCAGTCAAACTAGCGGAGCACAAGAGACCCAGTACTTC

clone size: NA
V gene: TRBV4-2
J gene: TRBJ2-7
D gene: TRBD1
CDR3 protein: CASSHRTGVYEQYF
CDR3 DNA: TGTGCCAGCAGCCACAGAACAGGGGTTTACGAGCAGTACTTC

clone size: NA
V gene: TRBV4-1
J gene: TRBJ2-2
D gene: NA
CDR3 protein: CASNLQEENTGELFF
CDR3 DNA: TGCGCCAGCAACCTGCAGGAGGAGAACACCGGGGAGCTGTTTTTT

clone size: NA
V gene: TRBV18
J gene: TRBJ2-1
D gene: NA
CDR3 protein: CASSPPTINEQFF
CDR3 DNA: TGTGCCAGCTCACCACCGACGATCAATGAGCAGTTCTTC

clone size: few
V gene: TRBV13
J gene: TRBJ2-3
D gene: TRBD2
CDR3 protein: CASSPGLAGADTQYF
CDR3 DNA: TGTGCCAGCAGCCCGGGACTAGCTGGGGCAGATACGCAGTATTTT

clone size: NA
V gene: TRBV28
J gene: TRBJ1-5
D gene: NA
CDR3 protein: CASSPLWQISQPQHF
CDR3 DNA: TGTGCCAGCAGTCCGTTGTGGCAGATCAGTCAGCCCCAGCATTTT

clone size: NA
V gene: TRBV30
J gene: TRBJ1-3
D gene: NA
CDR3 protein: CAWSSGSGNTIYF
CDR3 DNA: TGTGCCTGGAGCTCGGGGTCTGGAAACACCATATATTTT

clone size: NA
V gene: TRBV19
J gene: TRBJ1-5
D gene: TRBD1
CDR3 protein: CASSMTGVLDQPQHF
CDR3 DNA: TGTGCCAGTAGTATGACAGGGGTTTTGGATCAGCCCCAGCATTTT

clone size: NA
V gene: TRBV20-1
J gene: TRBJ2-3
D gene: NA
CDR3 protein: CSARGDTQYF
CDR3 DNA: TGCAGTGCTAGGGGAGATACGCAGTATTTT

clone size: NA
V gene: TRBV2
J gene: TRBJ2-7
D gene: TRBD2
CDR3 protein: CASILAASSYEQYF
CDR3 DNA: TGTGCCAGCATCCTAGCGGCTTCTTCCTACGAGCAGTACTTC

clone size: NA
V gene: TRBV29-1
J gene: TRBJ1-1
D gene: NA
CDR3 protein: CSVEQNTEAFF
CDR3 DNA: TGCAGCGTTGAACAGAACACTGAAGCTTTCTTT

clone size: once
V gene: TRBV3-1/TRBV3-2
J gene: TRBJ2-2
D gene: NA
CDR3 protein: CASRYSRGRGELFF
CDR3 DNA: TGTGCCAGCAGGTATAGCCGGGGCCGCGGGGAGCTGTTTTTT

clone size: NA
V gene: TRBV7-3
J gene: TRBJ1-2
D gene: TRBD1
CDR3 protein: CASSPGQGEGYTF
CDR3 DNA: TGTGCCAGCAGCCCGGGACAGGGCGAGGGCTACACCTTC

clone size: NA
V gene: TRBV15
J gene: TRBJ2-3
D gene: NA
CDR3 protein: CATSRGRQLFTDTQYF
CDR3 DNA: TGTGCCACCAGCAGAGGCCGACAGTTGTTCACAGATACGCAGTATTTT

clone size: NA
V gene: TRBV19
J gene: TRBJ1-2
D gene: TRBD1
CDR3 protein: CASSGQGNGYTF
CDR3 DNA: TGTGCCAGCTCGGGACAGGGGAATGGCTACACCTTC

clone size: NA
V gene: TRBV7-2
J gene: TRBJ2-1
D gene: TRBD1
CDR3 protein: CASSLRDRALGEQFF
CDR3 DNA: TGTGCCAGCAGCCTCCGGGACAGGGCCCTAGGCGAGCAGTTCTTC

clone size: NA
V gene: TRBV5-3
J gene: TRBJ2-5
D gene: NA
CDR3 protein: CANTWQTQYF
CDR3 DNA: TGTGCCAACACGTGGCAGACCCAGTACTTC

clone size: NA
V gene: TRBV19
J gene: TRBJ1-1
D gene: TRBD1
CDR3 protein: CASSTTGGADTEAFF
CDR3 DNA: TGTGCCAGTAGTACCACAGGGGGCGCAGACACTGAAGCTTTCTTT

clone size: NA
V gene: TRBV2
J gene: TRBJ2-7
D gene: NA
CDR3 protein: CASSPGGLESGYF
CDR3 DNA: TGTGCCAGCAGTCCCGGGGGGCTAGAATCTGGGTACTTC

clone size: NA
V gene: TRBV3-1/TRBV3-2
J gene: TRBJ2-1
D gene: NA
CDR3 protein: CASSKDYNEQFF
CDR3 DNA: TGTGCCAGCAGCAAAGACTACAATGAGCAGTTCTTC

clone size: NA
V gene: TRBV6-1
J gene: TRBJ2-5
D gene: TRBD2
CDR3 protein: CASSEGRTSGSFAETQYF
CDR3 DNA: TGTGCCAGCAGTGAAGGCCGGACTAGCGGGAGTTTTGCGGAGACCCAGTACTTC

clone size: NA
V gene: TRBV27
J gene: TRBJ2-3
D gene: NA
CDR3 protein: CASSSSSLAGADTQYF
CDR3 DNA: NA

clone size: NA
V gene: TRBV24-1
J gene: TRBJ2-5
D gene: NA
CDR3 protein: CATSGRTTETQYF
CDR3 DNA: TGTGCCACCAGTGGTCGGACGACGGAGACCCAGTACTTC

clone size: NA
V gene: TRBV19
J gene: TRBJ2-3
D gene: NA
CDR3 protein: CASSINRGTDTQYF
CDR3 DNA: TGTGCCAGTAGTATAAACAGGGGCACAGATACGCAGTATTTT

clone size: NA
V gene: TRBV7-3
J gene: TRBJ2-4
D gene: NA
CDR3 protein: CASSLNRGSDIQYF
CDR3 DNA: TGTGCCAGCAGCTTAAATCGAGGTTCGGACATTCAGTACTTC

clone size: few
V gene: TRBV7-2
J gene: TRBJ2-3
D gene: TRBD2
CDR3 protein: CASSGAGGPDTQYF
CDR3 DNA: TGTGCCAGCAGCGGGGCGGGAGGGCCAGATACGCAGTATTTT

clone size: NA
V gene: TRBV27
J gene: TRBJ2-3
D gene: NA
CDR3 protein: CASSLRGDTQYF
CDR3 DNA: TGTGCCAGCAGCCTAAGAGGAGATACGCAGTATTTT

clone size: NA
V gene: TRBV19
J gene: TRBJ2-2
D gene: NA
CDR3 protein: CASNRFYNTGELFF
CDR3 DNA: TGTGCCAGTAATCGGTTCTACAACACCGGGGAGCTGTTTTTT

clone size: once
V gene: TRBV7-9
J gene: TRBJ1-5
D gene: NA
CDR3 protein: CASSFYSTVNQPQHF
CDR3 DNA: TGTGCCAGCAGCTTTTATTCTACGGTCAATCAGCCCCAGCATTTT

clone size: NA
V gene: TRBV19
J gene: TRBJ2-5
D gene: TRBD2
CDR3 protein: CASSLRGGQETQYF
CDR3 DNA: TGTGCCAGTAGTCTGCGGGGAGGGCAAGAGACCCAGTACTTC

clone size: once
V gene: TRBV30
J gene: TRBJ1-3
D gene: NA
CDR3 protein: CAWSTHSGSGNTIYF
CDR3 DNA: TGTGCCTGGAGCACTCATTCAGGCTCTGGAAACACCATATATTTT

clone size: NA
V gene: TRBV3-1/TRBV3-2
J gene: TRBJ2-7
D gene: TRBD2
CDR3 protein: CASSQGLAYEQYF
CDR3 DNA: TGTGCCAGCAGCCAAGGACTAGCGTACGAGCAGTACTTC

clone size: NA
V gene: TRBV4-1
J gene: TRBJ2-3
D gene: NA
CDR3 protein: CASSQEAVGFTDTQYF
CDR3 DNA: TGCGCCAGCAGCCAAGAAGCAGTTGGATTCACAGATACGCAGTATTTT

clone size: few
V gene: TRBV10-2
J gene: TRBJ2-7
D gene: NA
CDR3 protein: CASSEYPAGPSGEQYF
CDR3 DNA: TGCGCCAGCAGTGAGTACCCAGCGGGCCCTTCCGGCGAGCAGTACTTC